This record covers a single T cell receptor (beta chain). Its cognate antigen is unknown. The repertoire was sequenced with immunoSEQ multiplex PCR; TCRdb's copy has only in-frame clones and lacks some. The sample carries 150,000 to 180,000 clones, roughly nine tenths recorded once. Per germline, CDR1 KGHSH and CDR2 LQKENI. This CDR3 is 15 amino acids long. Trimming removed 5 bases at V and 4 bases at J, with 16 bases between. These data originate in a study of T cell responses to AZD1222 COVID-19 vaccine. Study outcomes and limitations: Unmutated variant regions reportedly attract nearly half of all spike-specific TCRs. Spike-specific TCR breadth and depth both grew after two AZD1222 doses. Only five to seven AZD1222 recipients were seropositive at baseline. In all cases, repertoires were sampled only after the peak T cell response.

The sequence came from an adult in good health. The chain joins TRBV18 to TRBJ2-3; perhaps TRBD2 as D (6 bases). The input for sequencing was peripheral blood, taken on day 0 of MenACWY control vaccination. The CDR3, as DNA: TGTGCCAGCTCAGTTAGCGGTCCGCCGGCAGATACGCAGTATTTT. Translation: CASSVSGPPADTQYF. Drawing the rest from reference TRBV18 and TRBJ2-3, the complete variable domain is NAGVMQNPRHLVRRRGQEARLRCSPMKGHSHVYWYRQLPEEGLKFMVYLQKENIIDESGMPKERFSAEFPKEGPSILRIQQVVRGDSAAYFCASSVSGPPADTQYFGPGTRLTVL.